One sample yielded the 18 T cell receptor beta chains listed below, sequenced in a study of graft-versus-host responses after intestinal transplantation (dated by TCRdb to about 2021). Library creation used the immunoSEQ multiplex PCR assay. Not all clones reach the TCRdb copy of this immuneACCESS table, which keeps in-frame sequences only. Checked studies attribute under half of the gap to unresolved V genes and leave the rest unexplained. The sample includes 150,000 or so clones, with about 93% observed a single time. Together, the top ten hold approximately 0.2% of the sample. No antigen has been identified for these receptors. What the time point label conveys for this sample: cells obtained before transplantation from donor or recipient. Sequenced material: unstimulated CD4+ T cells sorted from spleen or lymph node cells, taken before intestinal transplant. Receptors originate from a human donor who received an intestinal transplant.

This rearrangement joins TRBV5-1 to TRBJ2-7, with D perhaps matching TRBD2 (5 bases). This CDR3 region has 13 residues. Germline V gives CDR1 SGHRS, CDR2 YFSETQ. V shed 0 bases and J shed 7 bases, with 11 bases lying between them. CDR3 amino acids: CASSLDDPGEQYF. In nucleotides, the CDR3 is TGCGCCAGCAGCTTGGACGACCCGGGGGAGCAGTACTTC. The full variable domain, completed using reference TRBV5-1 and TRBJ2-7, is KAGVTQTPRYLIKTRGQQVTLSCSPISGHRSVSWYQQTPGQGLQFLFEYFSETQRNKGNFPGRFSGRQFSNSRSEMNVSTLELGDSALYLCASSLDDPGEQYFGPGTRLTVT.

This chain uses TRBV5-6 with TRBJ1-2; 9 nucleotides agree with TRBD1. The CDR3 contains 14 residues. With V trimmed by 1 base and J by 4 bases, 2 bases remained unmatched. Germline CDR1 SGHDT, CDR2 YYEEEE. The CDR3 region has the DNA TGTGCCAGCAGCTTGAACAGGGGGCCCTATGGCTACACCTTC. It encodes CASSLNRGPYGYTF.

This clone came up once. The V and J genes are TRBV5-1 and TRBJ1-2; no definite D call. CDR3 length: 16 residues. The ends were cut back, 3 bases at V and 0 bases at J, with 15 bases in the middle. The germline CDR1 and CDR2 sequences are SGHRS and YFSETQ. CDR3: CASSYLGGGSNYGYTF. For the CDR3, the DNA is TGCGCCAGCAGCTATCTAGGTGGAGGGTCTAACTATGGCTACACCTTC. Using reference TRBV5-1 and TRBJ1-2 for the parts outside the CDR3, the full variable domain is KAGVTQTPRYLIKTRGQQVTLSCSPISGHRSVSWYQQTPGQGLQFLFEYFSETQRNKGNFPGRFSGRQFSNSRSEMNVSTLELGDSALYLCASSYLGGGSNYGYTFGSGTRLTVV.

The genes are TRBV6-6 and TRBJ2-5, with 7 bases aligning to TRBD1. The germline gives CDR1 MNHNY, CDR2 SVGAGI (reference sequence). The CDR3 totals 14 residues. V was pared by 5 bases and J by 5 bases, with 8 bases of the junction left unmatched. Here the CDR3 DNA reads TGTGCCAGCAGTCTCCCGACAGGGCTCGAGACCCAGTACTTC. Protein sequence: CASSLPTGLETQYF.

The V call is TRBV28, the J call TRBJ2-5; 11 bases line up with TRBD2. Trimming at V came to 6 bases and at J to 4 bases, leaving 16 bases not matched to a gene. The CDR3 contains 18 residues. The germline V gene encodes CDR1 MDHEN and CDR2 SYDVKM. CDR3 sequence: CASSPTPKTSGSLETQYF. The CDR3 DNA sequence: TGTGCCAGCAGCCCAACACCCAAAACTAGCGGGAGTCTAGAGACCCAGTACTTC.

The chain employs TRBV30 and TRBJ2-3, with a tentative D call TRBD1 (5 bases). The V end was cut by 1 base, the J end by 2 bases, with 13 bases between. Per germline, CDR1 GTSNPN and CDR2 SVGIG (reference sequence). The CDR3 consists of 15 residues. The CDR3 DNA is TGTGCCTGGAGTGGAGGACACCCGCTCACAGATACGCAGTATTTT. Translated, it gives CAWSGGHPLTDTQYF.

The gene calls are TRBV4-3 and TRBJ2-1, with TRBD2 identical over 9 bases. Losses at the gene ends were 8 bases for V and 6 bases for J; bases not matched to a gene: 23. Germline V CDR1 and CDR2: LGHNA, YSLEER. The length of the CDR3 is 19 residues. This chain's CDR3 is CASSQGGSFSGRSSNEQFF. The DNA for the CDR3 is TGCGCCAGCTCACAAGGGGGGTCTTTCAGCGGGAGGTCTAGCAATGAGCAGTTCTTC.

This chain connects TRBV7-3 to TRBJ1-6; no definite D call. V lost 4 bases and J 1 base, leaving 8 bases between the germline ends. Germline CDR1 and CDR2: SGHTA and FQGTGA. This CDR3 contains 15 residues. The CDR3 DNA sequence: TGTGCCAGCAGCTCCGGGTGGTCCTATAATTCACCCCTCCACTTT. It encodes CASSSGWSYNSPLHF.

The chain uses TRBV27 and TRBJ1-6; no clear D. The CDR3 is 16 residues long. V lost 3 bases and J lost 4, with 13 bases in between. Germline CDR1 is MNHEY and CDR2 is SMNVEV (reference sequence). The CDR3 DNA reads TGTGCCAGCAGTTTGTGGGCTGCGCAATATAATTCACCCCTCCACTTT. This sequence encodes CASSLWAAQYNSPLHF.

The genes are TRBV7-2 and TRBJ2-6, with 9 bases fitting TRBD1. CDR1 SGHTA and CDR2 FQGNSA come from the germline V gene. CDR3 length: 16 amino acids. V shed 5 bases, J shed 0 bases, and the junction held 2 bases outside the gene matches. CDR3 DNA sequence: TGTGCCAGCAGCCAGGGACAGGGCTCTGGGGCCAACGTCCTGACTTTC. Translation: CASSQGQGSGANVLTF.

CDR3 nucleotides: TGTGCCAGCAGCGTGGACCTAGCAGGGGACAGGTTGAGCTCCTACAATGAGCAGTTCTTC. Residues: CASSVDLAGDRLSSYNEQFF. The chain couples TRBV9 to TRBJ2-1; 8 positions match TRBD1. J lost 0 bases, V lost 2 bases, and 16 bases had no gene match. The CDR3 length is 20 residues. The germline gives CDR1 SGDLS, CDR2 YYNGEE.

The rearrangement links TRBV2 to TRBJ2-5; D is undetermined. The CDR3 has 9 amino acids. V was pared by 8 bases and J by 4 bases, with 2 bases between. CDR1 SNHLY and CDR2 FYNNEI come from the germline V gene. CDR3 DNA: TGTGCCAGCGGAGAGACCCAGTACTTC. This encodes CASGETQYF.

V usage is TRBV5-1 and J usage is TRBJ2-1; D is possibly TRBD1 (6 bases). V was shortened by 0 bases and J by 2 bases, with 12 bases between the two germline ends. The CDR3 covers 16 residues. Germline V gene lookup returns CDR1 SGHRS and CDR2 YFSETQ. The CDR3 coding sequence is TGCGCCAGCAGCTTGGGGGACACCGTAACCTACAATGAGCAGTTCTTC. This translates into CASSLGDTVTYNEQFF.

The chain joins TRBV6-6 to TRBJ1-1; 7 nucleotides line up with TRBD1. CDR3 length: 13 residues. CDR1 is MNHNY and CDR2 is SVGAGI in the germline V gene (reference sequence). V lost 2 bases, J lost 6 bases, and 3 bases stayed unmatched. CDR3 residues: CASSYGTGAEAFF. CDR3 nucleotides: TGTGCCAGCAGTTACGGAACAGGGGCTGAAGCTTTCTTT.

CDR3: CAWSEAGASYGYTF. The DNA of the CDR3 is TGTGCCTGGAGTGAGGCAGGCGCTTCCTATGGCTACACCTTC. V and J are TRBV30 and TRBJ1-2; D call uncertain. The V end was cut by 1 base, the J end by 4 bases, with 13 bases between. This CDR3 comprises 14 residues. Germline-derived CDR1 and CDR2 are GTSNPN and SVGIG (reference sequence).

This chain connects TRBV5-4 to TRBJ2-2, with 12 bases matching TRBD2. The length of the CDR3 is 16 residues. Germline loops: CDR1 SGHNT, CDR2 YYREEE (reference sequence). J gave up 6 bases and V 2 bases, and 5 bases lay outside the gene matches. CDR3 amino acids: CASSFRLAGVPGELFF. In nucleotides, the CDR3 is TGTGCCAGCAGCTTCCGACTAGCGGGAGTTCCCGGGGAGCTGTTTTTT.

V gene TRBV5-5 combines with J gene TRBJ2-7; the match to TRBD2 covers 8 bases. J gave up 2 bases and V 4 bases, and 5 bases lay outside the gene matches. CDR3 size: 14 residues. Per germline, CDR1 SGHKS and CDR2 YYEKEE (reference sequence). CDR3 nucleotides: TGTGCCAGCAGCGCGGGACTAGTCCCCTACGAGCAGTACTTC. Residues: CASSAGLVPYEQYF.

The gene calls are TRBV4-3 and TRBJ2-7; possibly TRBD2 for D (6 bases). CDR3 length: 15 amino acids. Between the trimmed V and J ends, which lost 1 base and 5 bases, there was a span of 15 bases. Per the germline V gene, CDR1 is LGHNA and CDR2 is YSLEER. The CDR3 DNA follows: TGCGCCAGCAGCCAAGTGACTAGAAAAATACACGAGCAGTACTTC. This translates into CASSQVTRKIHEQYF.